Shown below are 22 T cell receptor beta chains from a single sample sequenced in a study of blood T cell repertoires in COVID-19. Using immunoSEQ multiplex PCR, the repertoire was profiled, and TCRdb retains in-frame clones only, with some absent. The sample has about 350,000 clones, more than 70% seen once. The source material was peripheral blood. The receptors were gathered from an older woman with COVID-19, enrolled during active disease.

This CDR3 reads CAWSEGFAGELFF. The CDR3 DNA sequence: TGTGCCTGGAGTGAGGGGTTCGCCGGGGAGCTGTTTTTT. The chain couples TRBV30 to TRBJ2-2, with TRBD1 as a possible D gene (5 bases). The CDR3 spans 13 residues. Germline CDR1 is GTSNPN and CDR2 is SVGIG (reference sequence). Trimming left V 1 base short and J 6 bases short, with 9 bases between.

The genes are TRBV6-1 and TRBJ1-6; D perhaps matches TRBD1 (5 bases). V lost 3 bases to trimming and J lost 7 bases, with 13 bases between them. Germline V CDR1 and CDR2: MNHNS, SASEGT. The CDR3 runs to 15 residues. The CDR3 DNA reads TGTGCCAGCAGTGACCCTGACAGAATCAATTCACCCCTCCACTTT. Encoded protein: CASSDPDRINSPLHF.

This chain links TRBV21-1 with TRBJ2-3; TRBD2 is the table's D call and was not checked against the DNA. TRBV21-1 is shown as a pseudogene. This CDR3 contains 18 residues. CDR3 in DNA: TGTGCCAGCAGCAAAGTGGATAGCGGGGTAACTAGCACAGATACGCAGTATTTT. It encodes CASSKVDSGVTSTDTQYF.

The chain joins TRBV7-8 to TRBJ1-4, with 8 nucleotides matching TRBD1. The germline gives CDR1 SGHVS, CDR2 FQNEAQ. This CDR3 contains 16 residues. After removal of 4 bases from V and 4 bases from J, the junction contained 8 bases not matched to a gene. CDR3: CASSSPGQVFNEKLFF. The CDR3 nucleotides read TGTGCCAGCAGCTCACCGGGACAGGTGTTTAATGAAAAACTGTTTTTT.

The chain combines TRBV7-2 with TRBJ2-4; no firm D call. Germline CDR1 SGHTA, CDR2 FQGNSA. The CDR3 loop spans 13 amino acids. The V end was cut by 6 bases, the J end by 0 bases, with 6 bases between. CDR3: CASSPLAKNIQYF. DNA for the CDR3: TGTGCCAGCAGTCCCCTAGCCAAAAACATTCAGTACTTC. Combining the CDR3 with reference TRBV7-2 and TRBJ2-4 gives the whole variable domain GAGVSQSPSNKVTEKGKDVELRCDPISGHTALYWYRQSLGQGLEFLIYFQGNSAPDKSGLPSDRFSAERTGGSVSTLTIQRTQQEDSAVYLCASSPLAKNIQYFGAGTRLSVL.

The count of this clone is one. The chain has TRBV28 and TRBJ1-5, with D possibly matching TRBD1 (6 bases). With 3 bases removed from V and 0 bases from J, the gap between germline ends came to 12 bases. Germline lookup yields CDR1 MDHEN and CDR2 SYDVKM. The CDR3 has 16 amino acids. CDR3 sequence (DNA): TGTGCCAGCAGTTTTTCGGACAGTTATAGCAATCAGCCCCAGCATTTT. The encoded protein is CASSFSDSYSNQPQHF.

This chain joins TRBV2 and TRBJ1-2; tentative D call: TRBD1 (5 bases). The CDR3 loop spans 15 amino acids. Per germline, CDR1 SNHLY and CDR2 FYNNEI. The V end lost 2 bases, the J end lost 7 bases, and 17 bases lay between the germline ends. This CDR3 is CASSERGLGWGGYTF. Written as DNA, the CDR3 is TGTGCCAGCAGTGAACGGGGACTGGGGTGGGGTGGCTACACCTTC. The complete variable domain, with remaining parts taken from reference TRBV2 and TRBJ1-2, reads EPEVTQTPSHQVTQMGQEVILRCVPISNHLYFYWYRQILGQKVEFLVSFYNNEISEKSEIFDDQFSVERPDGSNFTLKIRSTKLEDSAMYFCASSERGLGWGGYTFGSGTRLTVV.

This clone has only one observation. The chain joins TRBV11-2 to TRBJ2-3, with 9 bases fitting TRBD2. CDR1 and CDR2 from the germline V gene are SGHAT and FQNNGV. The length of the CDR3 is 13 residues. Trimming removed 3 bases from V and 11 bases from J; junction bases left unmatched: 6. CDR3 loop: CASSLSSGGLQYF. The CDR3 DNA reads as TGTGCCAGCAGCTTGAGTAGCGGGGGCCTGCAGTATTTT.

The chain uses TRBV24-1 and TRBJ1-1; 7 bases map to TRBD1. The J segment lost 0 bases and the V segment lost 8 bases, leaving 5 bases of the junction unmatched. The CDR3 sequence is 14 residues long. Germline CDR1 is KGHDR and CDR2 is SFDVKD. This CDR3 reads CATMATGLNTEAFF. The CDR3 nucleotides are TGTGCCACCATGGCGACAGGGCTGAACACTGAAGCTTTCTTT.

The chain recombines TRBV7-3 with TRBJ2-5; TRBD2 aligns across 8 bases. Trimming removed 3 bases from V and 4 bases from J; junction bases left unmatched: 7. Germline CDR1 is SGHTA and CDR2 is FQGTGA. The length of the CDR3 is 15 residues. The CDR3: CASSFSGGGGETQYF. CDR3 nucleotides: TGTGCCAGCAGCTTCAGCGGGGGAGGAGGAGAGACCCAGTACTTC. Full variable domain (remainder filled in from reference TRBV7-3 and TRBJ2-5): GAGVSQTPSNKVTEKGKYVELRCDPISGHTALYWYRQSLGQGPEFLIYFQGTGAADDSGLPNDRFFAVRPEGSVSTLKIQRTERGDSAVYLCASSFSGGGGETQYFGPGTRLLVL.

The chain couples TRBV11-2 to TRBJ1-4; 8 bases are shared with TRBD1. CDR3 length: 15 residues. Trimming took 2 bases from V and 8 from J; bases not matched to a gene: 7. The germline CDR1 and CDR2 sequences are SGHAT and FQNNGV. CDR3 amino acids: CASSLSGGAGEKLFF. Written as DNA, the CDR3 is TGTGCCAGCAGCTTATCAGGGGGCGCCGGGGAAAAACTGTTTTTT.

The chain links TRBV24-1 to TRBJ2-1, with 11 bases identical to TRBD1. V dropped 5 bases and J dropped 6; count of bases not matched to a gene: 5. CDR3 length equals 15 residues. Germline V gene lookup returns CDR1 KGHDR and CDR2 SFDVKD. The CDR3 loop reads CATSGAGQGANEQFF. The CDR3, as DNA: TGTGCCACCAGTGGGGCCGGACAGGGGGCCAATGAGCAGTTCTTC.

The chain uses TRBV2 and TRBJ1-1; 9 bases match TRBD1. The CDR3 sequence is 16 residues long. Germline CDR1 reads SNHLY; CDR2 reads FYNNEI. With V trimmed by 6 bases and J by 1 base, 9 bases remained unmatched. The CDR3 region has the DNA TGTGCCAGCAGGCTGGGACAGGGTGTGCCGAACACTGAAGCTTTCTTT. Encoded protein: CASRLGQGVPNTEAFF. Full variable domain (outside the CDR3, taken from reference TRBV2 and TRBJ1-1): EPEVTQTPSHQVTQMGQEVILRCVPISNHLYFYWYRQILGQKVEFLVSFYNNEISEKSEIFDDQFSVERPDGSNFTLKIRSTKLEDSAMYFCASRLGQGVPNTEAFFGQGTRLTVV.

The chain links TRBV4-3 to TRBJ1-1, with D unclear. This CDR3 spans 13 amino acids. Trimming shortened V by 0 bases and J by 3 bases, and 5 bases separated the two germline ends. The germline V gene has CDR1 LGHNA and CDR2 YSLEER. CDR3 loop: CASSQDPDTEAFF. The CDR3 nucleotides read TGCGCCAGCAGCCAAGATCCCGACACTGAAGCTTTCTTT.

This chain links TRBV2 with TRBJ2-1; possible D gene TRBD2, 5 bases. The CDR3 runs to 14 residues. Germline V gives CDR1 SNHLY, CDR2 FYNNEI. Trimming removed 6 bases at V and 1 base at J, with 10 bases between. The CDR3 region is CASSGVASYNEQFF. CDR3 nucleotide sequence: TGTGCCAGCAGCGGCGTAGCGTCCTACAATGAGCAGTTCTTC.

The J gene is TRBJ2-3, the V gene TRBV18; weak D call: TRBD2 (6 bases). V lost 1 base and J lost 2, with 7 bases in between. Germline V gene sequence: CDR1 KGHSH, CDR2 LQKENI. The CDR3 sequence is 14 residues long. As DNA, the CDR3 is TGTGCCAGCTCACCACGGCGGGACACAGATACGCAGTATTTT. Its translation is CASSPRRDTDTQYF.

V is TRBV5-5 and J is TRBJ1-4; D is unresolved. CDR1 and CDR2 (germline): SGHKS, YYEKEE (reference sequence). Trimming shortened V by 0 bases and J by 8 bases, and 14 bases separated the two germline ends. This CDR3 has 15 amino acids. The CDR3 region is CASSLAVGGGEKLFF. The DNA of the CDR3 is TGTGCCAGCAGCTTGGCTGTAGGCGGAGGGGAAAAACTGTTTTTT.

V and J are TRBV5-6 and TRBJ2-2; D is perhaps TRBD1 (5 bases). The CDR3 has 14 residues. The germline gives CDR1 SGHDT, CDR2 YYEEEE. Trimming left V 0 bases short and J 4 bases short, with 7 bases between. The CDR3 loop reads CASSLAGITGELFF. CDR3 sequence (DNA): TGTGCCAGCAGCTTGGCAGGGATCACCGGGGAGCTGTTTTTT.

This chain joins TRBV7-3 and TRBJ1-2; 9 positions match TRBD1. This CDR3 comprises 13 residues. From germline, CDR1 is SGHTA and CDR2 FQGTGA. V gave up 4 bases and J gave up 7 bases; unmatched junction bases: 4. This CDR3 reads CASSSTGGSGYTF. CDR3 sequence (DNA): TGTGCCAGCAGCTCGACAGGGGGGAGTGGCTACACCTTC.

The chain is built from TRBV6-5 and TRBJ1-6; 10 bases map to TRBD1. V lost 3 bases and J lost 15; bases outside the gene matches: 8. Germline lookup yields CDR1 MNHEY and CDR2 SVGAGI. CDR3 length equals 14 residues. The CDR3 loop reads CASSYGTGVKLLHF. DNA of the CDR3: TGTGCCAGCAGTTATGGGACAGGGGTGAAACTCCTCCACTTT.

The chain employs TRBV27 and TRBJ1-5; tentative D call: TRBD1 (5 bases). The germline gives CDR1 MNHEY, CDR2 SMNVEV (reference sequence). V was trimmed by 2 bases and J by 6 bases, leaving 11 bases between them. The CDR3 is 14 residues long. In DNA, the CDR3 is TGTGCCAGCAGTTTAGGGGGAGGGGTTCAGCCCCAGCATTTT. Protein product: CASSLGGGVQPQHF.

This clone has only one observation. The J gene is TRBJ2-1, the V gene TRBV3-1 (or the pseudogene TRBV3-2); D ambiguous. The V gene's germline CDR1 is LGHDT and CDR2 YNNKEL (reference sequence). The CDR3 contains 14 residues. Trimming took 0 bases from V and 6 from J, leaving 9 bases between them. This chain's CDR3 is CASSQDLIANEQFF. The CDR3 DNA reads as TGTGCCAGCAGCCAAGATTTGATAGCCAATGAGCAGTTCTTC.